The text below deals with one T cell receptor (beta chain). The antigen is unknown. Ranging in age from about 6 to 100, the donors were healthy Caucasian individuals from Russia. The sample belongs to a study of blood T cells in healthy people across ages. Study-wide findings and caveats: PBMC samples, being unsorted, prevented any conclusive comparison of naive and antigen-experienced cells. Possibly confounding the expanded clonotype changes was the fact that donor CMV status was unknown.

Together with a sample-barcoded 5' primer, a J-beta primer mix was included in a second PCR lasting about 6 to 12 cycles. Every cDNA was tagged by a template-switch adaptor with 12 random nucleotides. TCRdb used MiXCR to reprocess the 5' RACE reads, holding one entry per CDR3 protein. This table has over 950,000 distinct CDR3 sequences, roughly half appearing once. The CDR3 has 13 residues. Germline CDR1 and CDR2: MDHEN and SYDVKM. The chain links TRBV28 to TRBJ2-7, with TRBD2 matching over 10 bases. TRBJ2-5 matches the DNA end more closely, so the J call is doubtful. This clonotype was sampled from a woman in her sixties or seventies in good health. Specimen: blood. CDR3 sequence reads: CASVLAGAETQYF. In DNA, the CDR3 is TGTGCCTCCGTGCTAGCGGGAGCTGAGACCCAGTACTTC.